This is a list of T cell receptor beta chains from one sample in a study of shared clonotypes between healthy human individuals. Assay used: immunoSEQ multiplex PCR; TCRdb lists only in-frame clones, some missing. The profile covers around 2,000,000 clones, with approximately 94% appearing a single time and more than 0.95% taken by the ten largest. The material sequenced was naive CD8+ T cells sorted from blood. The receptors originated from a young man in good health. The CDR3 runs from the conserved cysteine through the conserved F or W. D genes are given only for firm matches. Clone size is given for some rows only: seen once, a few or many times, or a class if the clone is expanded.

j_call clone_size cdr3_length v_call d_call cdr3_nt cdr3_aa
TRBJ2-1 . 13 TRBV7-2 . TGTGCCAGCAGCTTAGCCTCTCACAATGAGCAGTTCTTC CASSLASHNEQFF
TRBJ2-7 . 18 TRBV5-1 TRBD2 TGCGCCAGCAGCTTGACGGCGGGAGTTGGGGAAAGCTCCTACGAGCAGTACTTC CASSLTAGVGESSYEQYF
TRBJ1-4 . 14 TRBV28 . TGTGCCAGCAGTGCCCGTCCGCGAAATGAAAAACTGTTTTTT CASSARPRNEKLFF
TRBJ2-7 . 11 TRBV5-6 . TGTGCCAGCAGCGGCGGTGTGGAGCAGTACTTC CASSGGVEQYF
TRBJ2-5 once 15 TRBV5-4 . TGTGCCAGCAGCCTTGGGGGAGAGGAAGAAGAGACCCAGTACTTC CASSLGGEEEETQYF
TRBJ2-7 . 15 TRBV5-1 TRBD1 TGCGCCAGCTCATTCTTTTGGGACAGCTCCTACGAGCAGTACTTC CASSFFWDSSYEQYF
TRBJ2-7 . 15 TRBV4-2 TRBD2 TGTGCCAGCAGCCAGACAGCGGGGACTACCTACGAGCAGTACTTC CASSQTAGTTYEQYF
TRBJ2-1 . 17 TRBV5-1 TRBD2 TGCGCCAGCAGCTTGGGGCTAGCGGGGCCAACCTACAATGAGCAGTTCTTC CASSLGLAGPTYNEQFF
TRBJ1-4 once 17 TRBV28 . TGTGCCAGCAGTTTGTCATTTGGGTCAGGGGCGGATGAAAAACTGTTTTTT CASSLSFGSGADEKLFF
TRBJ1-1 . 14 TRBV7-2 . TGTGCCAGCAGCTTAGTTTCCATAGTCACTGAAGCTTTCTTT CASSLVSIVTEAFF
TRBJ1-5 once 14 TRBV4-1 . TGCGCCAGCAGCCACCCTGGGGGCAATCAGCCCCAGCATTTT CASSHPGGNQPQHF
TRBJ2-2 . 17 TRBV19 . TGTGCCAGTAGTATAGATCTGGTTGGATGGAACACCGGGGAGCTGTTTTTT CASSIDLVGWNTGELFF
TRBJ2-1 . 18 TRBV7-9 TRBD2 TGTGCCAGCAGCTCCCGGACTAGCGGGAGAGGGCGAAAGTATGAGCAGTTCTTC CASSSRTSGRGRKYEQFF
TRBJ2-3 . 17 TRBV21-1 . TGTGCCAGCAGCAAAGATCGGGACGGACAACTCACAGATACGCAGTATTTT CASSKDRDGQLTDTQYF
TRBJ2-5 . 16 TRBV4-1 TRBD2 TGCGCCAGCAGCCAACTAGCGGGAGGGCCGGGGGAGACCCAGTACTTC CASSQLAGGPGETQYF
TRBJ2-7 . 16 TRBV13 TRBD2 TGTGCCAGCAGCTCGGGACTAGCGGGAGGACGGGACGAGCAGTACTTC CASSSGLAGGRDEQYF
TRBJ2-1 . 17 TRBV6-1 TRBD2 TGTGCCAGCAGTGCACTAGCGGGGGGCACGTCTGGGAATGAGCAGTTCTTC CASSALAGGTSGNEQFF
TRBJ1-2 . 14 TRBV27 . TGTGCCAGCAGTTTACGCCCGGGGATCTATGGCTACACCTTC CASSLRPGIYGYTF
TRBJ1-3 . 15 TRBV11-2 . TGTGCCAGCAGCTTAGTATCCAGGGGAGGCCACACCATATATTTT CASSLVSRGGHTIYF
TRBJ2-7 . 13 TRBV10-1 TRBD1 TGCGCCAGCAGTGGGGGCCCCGGACAGGGGCAGTACTTC CASSGGPGQGQYF
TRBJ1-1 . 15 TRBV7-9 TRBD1 TGTGCCAGCAGCTTATTGGGACAGAATATCCCTGAAGCTTTCTTT CASSLLGQNIPEAFF
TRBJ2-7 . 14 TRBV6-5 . TGTGCCAGCAGTTACTCGTCCGAAGCCTACGAGCAGTACTTC CASSYSSEAYEQYF
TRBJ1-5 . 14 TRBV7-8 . TGTGCCAGCAGCCCGTTGACAGGTAATCAGCCCCAGCATTTT CASSPLTGNQPQHF
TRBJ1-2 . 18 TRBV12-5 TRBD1 TGTGCTAGTGGTTCGCTCCTAGGACAGGGAGTGGAATACTATGGCTACACCTTC CASGSLLGQGVEYYGYTF
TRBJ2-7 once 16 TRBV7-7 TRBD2 TGTGCTAGCAGCTTAGCGGGGAGGGGTATGTCCTACGAGCAGTACTTC CASSLAGRGMSYEQYF
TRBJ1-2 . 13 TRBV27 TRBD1 TGTGCCAGCAGTTTTTCAGGGGGCCATGGCTACACCTTC CASSFSGGHGYTF
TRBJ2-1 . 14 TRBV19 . TGTGCCAGTAGTAGGGGCGACCCCCTAAGGGAGCAGTTCTTC CASSRGDPLREQFF